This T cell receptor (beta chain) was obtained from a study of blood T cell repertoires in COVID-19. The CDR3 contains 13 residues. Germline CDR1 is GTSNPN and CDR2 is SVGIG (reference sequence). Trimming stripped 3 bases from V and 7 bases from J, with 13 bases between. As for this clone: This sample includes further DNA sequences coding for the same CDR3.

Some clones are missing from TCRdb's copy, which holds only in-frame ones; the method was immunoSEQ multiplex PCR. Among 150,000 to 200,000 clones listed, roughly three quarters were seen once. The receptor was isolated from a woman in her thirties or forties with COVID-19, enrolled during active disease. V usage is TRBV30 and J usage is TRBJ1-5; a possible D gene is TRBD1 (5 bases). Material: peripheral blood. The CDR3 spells CAWSAGGDQPQHF. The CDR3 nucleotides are TGTGCCTGGAGCGCGGGGGGGGACCAGCCCCAGCATTTT. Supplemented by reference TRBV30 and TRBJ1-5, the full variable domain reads SQTIHQWPATLVQPVGSPLSLECTVEGTSNPNLYWYRQAAGRGLQLLFYSVGIGQISSEVPQNLSASRPQDRQFILSSKKLLLSDSGFYLCAWSAGGDQPQHFGDGTRLSIL.